Included here is one TCR beta chain sequence, with context. This CDR3 is 15 amino acids long. J was trimmed by 8 bases and V by 2 bases; bases with no gene match: 9. Germline loops: CDR1 MNHNY, CDR2 SVGAGI (reference sequence). Using immunoSEQ multiplex PCR, the repertoire was profiled, and TCRdb retains in-frame clones only, with some absent. The sample includes 96,000 or so clones, over 85% of them seen just once. The sample is drawn from a study of blood T cell repertoires in COVID-19. The overall study: There were acute and convalescent COVID-19 samples, and they came from the United States, Italy and Spain. Sources were T cells, B-cell-depleted T cells, or PBMCs; the material itself was cDNA or gDNA.

Patients in Seattle were enrolled during active infection, then followed longitudinally. V gene TRBV6-6 combines with J gene TRBJ1-2, with 9 positions matching TRBD1. This receptor was obtained from a human donor with COVID-19, enrolled during active disease. The donor label of this sample is uncertain. Sequencing was performed on peripheral blood. DNA for the CDR3: TGTGCCAGCAGTTACCCCCGGGACAGGGTGAGGGGCTACACCTTC. Its protein product is CASSYPRDRVRGYTF.